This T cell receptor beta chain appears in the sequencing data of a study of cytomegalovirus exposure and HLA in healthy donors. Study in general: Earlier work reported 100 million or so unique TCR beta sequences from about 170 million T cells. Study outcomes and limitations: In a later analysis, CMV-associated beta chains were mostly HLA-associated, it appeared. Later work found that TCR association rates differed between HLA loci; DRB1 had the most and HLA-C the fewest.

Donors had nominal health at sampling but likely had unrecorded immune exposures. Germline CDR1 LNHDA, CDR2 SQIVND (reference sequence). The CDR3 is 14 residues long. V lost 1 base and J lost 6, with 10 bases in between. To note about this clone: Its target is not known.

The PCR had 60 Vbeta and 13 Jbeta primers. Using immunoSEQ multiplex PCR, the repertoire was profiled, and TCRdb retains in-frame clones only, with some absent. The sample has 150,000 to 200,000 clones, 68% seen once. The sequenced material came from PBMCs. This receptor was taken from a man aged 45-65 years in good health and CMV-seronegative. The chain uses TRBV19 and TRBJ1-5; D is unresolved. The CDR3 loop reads CASSIGAGTQPQHF. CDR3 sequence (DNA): TGTGCCAGTAGTATAGGGGCAGGCACTCAGCCCCAGCATTTT.